These 29 T cell receptor beta chains were all obtained from the same sample, sequenced in a study of CD8 T cells in ankylosing spondylitis. TCRdb re-called the 5' RACE reads through MiXCR, storing one row per CDR3 protein. The repertoire holds 270,000 or so distinct CDR3 sequences, with over 15% as singletons. Sequencing was done on a sample of blood, either unsorted or a sorted T cell fraction (not recorded which). These receptors originate from a male donor with ankylosing spondylitis or in good health (not recorded which).

This clonotype was observed a handful of times. The chain links TRBV7-6 to TRBJ2-7; D is possibly TRBD2 (6 bases). CDR1 and CDR2 from the germline V gene are SGHVS and FNYEAQ. The CDR3 sequence is 15 residues long. Trimming shortened V by 2 bases and J by 2 bases, and 13 bases separated the two germline ends. The CDR3 reads CASSLTRDGTYEQYF. CDR3 DNA: TGTGCCAGCAGCTTAACGCGGGACGGGACCTACGAGCAGTACTTC. The full variable domain, with the rest looked up from reference TRBV7-6 and TRBJ2-7, is GAGVSQSPRYKVTKRGQDVALRCDPISGHVSLYWYRQALGQGPEFLTYFNYEAQQDKSGLPNDRFSAERPEGSISTLTIQRTEQRDSAMYRCASSLTRDGTYEQYFGPGTRLTVT.

The chain links TRBV29-1 to TRBJ2-7, with 8 nucleotides matching TRBD1. CDR3 length equals 15 residues. V trimming: 0 bases; J trimming: 4 bases; junction bases outside the gene matches: 8. The germline gives CDR1 SQVTM, CDR2 ANQGSEA. The CDR3 here is CSVEDGQGAIYEQYF. CDR3 coding DNA: TGCAGCGTTGAAGATGGGCAGGGGGCAATTTACGAGCAGTACTTC.

This clonotype was seen at least ten times. As DNA, the CDR3 is TGCAGTGCTAGGACGGAGTGGAGGGAGTTTGGAGAGCAGTACTTC. Protein product: CSARTEWREFGEQYF. J is TRBJ2-7 and V is TRBV20-1, with D tentatively TRBD2 (6 bases). Looked up from germline, CDR1 is DFQATT and CDR2 is SNEGSKA (reference sequence). The CDR3 has 15 residues. V was pared by 3 bases and J by 7 bases, with 22 bases between.

This clonotype was detected a few times. This sequence joins TRBV6-1 and TRBJ1-1; TRBD1 aligns across 10 bases. This CDR3 contains 13 residues. The J segment lost 5 bases and the V segment lost 4 bases, leaving 1 base of the junction unmatched. Germline V lookup: CDR1 MNHNS, CDR2 SASEGT. The CDR3 here is CASSGTGGTEAFF. In DNA, the CDR3 is TGTGCCAGCAGTGGGACAGGGGGGACTGAAGCTTTCTTT.

This clonotype was counted only a few times. The chain employs TRBV10-3 and TRBJ1-2; no clear D. Trimming pared 2 bases from V and 4 bases from J, leaving 5 bases between. CDR3 length equals 12 residues. CDR1 ENHRY and CDR2 SYGVKD come from the germline V gene. The CDR3 here is CAISERAYGYTF. CDR3 sequence (DNA): TGTGCCATCAGTGAGAGGGCCTATGGCTACACCTTC.

This clonotype has ten or more counts. V is TRBV7-9 and J is TRBJ2-1; perhaps TRBD2 as D (6 bases). The length of the CDR3 is 13 residues. Per the germline V gene, CDR1 is SEHNR and CDR2 is FQNEAQ (reference sequence). V was pared by 8 bases and J by 6 bases, with 14 bases between. The CDR3 region is CASALGDSNEQFF. CDR3 nucleotide sequence: TGTGCCAGCGCCTTGGGGGACTCCAATGAGCAGTTCTTC.

The chain combines TRBV15 with TRBJ2-7; D unresolved. The CDR3 length is 16 residues. V was pared by 0 bases and J by 5 bases, with 17 bases between. The germline V gene encodes CDR1 LNHNV and CDR2 YYDKDF (reference sequence). The CDR3 protein is CATSRDLPAGSDEQYF. CDR3 sequence (DNA): TGTGCCACCAGCAGAGATCTCCCAGCAGGTTCCGACGAGCAGTACTTC.

This chain joins TRBV9 and TRBJ2-1; no definite D call. Germline V lookup: CDR1 SGDLS, CDR2 YYNGEE. The CDR3 is 17 amino acids. V shed 2 bases and J shed 0 bases, with 15 bases lying between them. The CDR3 nucleotides read TGTGCCAGCAGCGTCAACCAATTCAGCGACTCCTACAATGAGCAGTTCTTC. Translation gives CASSVNQFSDSYNEQFF. Supplemented by reference TRBV9 and TRBJ2-1, the full variable domain reads DSGVTQTPKHLITATGQRVTLRCSPRSGDLSVYWYQQSLDQGLQFLIQYYNGEERAKGNILERFSAQQFPDLHSELNLSSLELGDSALYFCASSVNQFSDSYNEQFFGPGTRLTVL.

This clonotype was seen a few times. This chain connects TRBV29-1 to TRBJ2-1; no clear D gene. Germline V gives CDR1 SQVTM, CDR2 ANQGSEA. The CDR3 totals 13 residues. With 7 bases removed from V and 2 bases from J, the gap between germline ends came to 12 bases. The CDR3 here is CSATESTYNEQFF. As DNA, the CDR3 is TGCAGCGCAACAGAATCCACCTACAATGAGCAGTTCTTC.

CDR3: CASSLSRGLAENNEQFF. The CDR3 nucleotides read TGTGCCAGCAGTTTATCACGCGGACTAGCAGAAAACAATGAGCAGTTCTTC. J is TRBJ2-1 and V is TRBV27; 8 positions match TRBD2. From germline, CDR1 is MNHEY and CDR2 SMNVEV (reference sequence). V shed 0 bases, J shed 5 bases, and the junction held 9 bases outside the gene matches. The CDR3 has 17 amino acids.

The CDR3, as DNA: TGTGCCAGCAGCCTAAGAACGCAGGGAGTAGAGACCCAGTACTTC. This encodes CASSLRTQGVETQYF. This chain links TRBV12-3 or TRBV12-4 with TRBJ2-5, with D perhaps matching TRBD1 or TRBD2 (5 bases each). The CDR3 length is 15 residues. Deletions cut 6 bases from V and 4 bases from J, with 18 bases between.

This clonotype was observed many times. The chain combines TRBV20-1 with TRBJ1-1, with D possibly being TRBD1 (5 bases). From germline, CDR1 is DFQATT and CDR2 SNEGSKA (reference sequence). The V gene lost 0 bases and the J gene lost 3 bases, with 14 bases spanning the gap. This CDR3 is built from 15 residues. The CDR3 here is CSARDYGAGDTEAFF. DNA for the CDR3: TGCAGTGCTAGAGATTACGGGGCGGGTGACACTGAAGCTTTCTTT.

This rearrangement joins TRBV7-6 to TRBJ2-7; D is unresolved. V was cut by 5 bases and J by 5 bases, with 13 bases left in between. The CDR3 runs to 13 residues. Looked up from germline, CDR1 is SGHVS and CDR2 is FNYEAQ. In DNA, the CDR3 is TGTGCCAGCAGCCTGGCAGGAGCAAACGAGCAGTACTTC. This sequence encodes CASSLAGANEQYF. Variable domain in full (rest from reference TRBV7-6 and TRBJ2-7): GAGVSQSPRYKVTKRGQDVALRCDPISGHVSLYWYRQALGQGPEFLTYFNYEAQQDKSGLPNDRFSAERPEGSISTLTIQRTEQRDSAMYRCASSLAGANEQYFGPGTRLTVT.

The rearrangement uses TRBV7-8 and TRBJ1-1; D remains unclear. Germline V lookup: CDR1 SGHVS, CDR2 FQNEAQ. CDR3 size: 17 residues. V was cut by 3 bases and J by 2 bases, with 19 bases left in between. CDR3 DNA sequence: TGTGCCAGCAGCTTGTGGACGCTGGCTTGGGGAAACACTGAAGCTTTCTTT. This gives the protein CASSLWTLAWGNTEAFF. The entire variable domain, with the rest obtained from reference TRBV7-8 and TRBJ1-1, is as follows: GAGVSQSPRYKVAKRGQDVALRCDPISGHVSLFWYQQALGQGPEFLTYFQNEAQLDKSGLPSDRFFAERPEGSVSTLKIQRTQQEDSAVYLCASSLWTLAWGNTEAFFGQGTRLTVV.

This clonotype was detected many times. V usage is TRBV29-1 and J usage is TRBJ1-2; D is undetermined. V lost 0 bases, J lost 8 bases, and 16 bases lay in between. Germline CDR1 SQVTM, CDR2 ANQGSEA. The length of the CDR3 is 14 residues. CDR3 residues: CSVEDLAPKLGYTF. Here the CDR3 DNA reads TGCAGCGTTGAAGATCTTGCACCCAAGTTAGGCTACACCTTC.

The chain recombines TRBV7-6 with TRBJ2-7, with TRBD2 identical over 10 bases. Germline V gene lookup returns CDR1 SGHVS and CDR2 FNYEAQ. J gave up 5 bases and V 3 bases, and 10 bases lay outside the gene matches. The CDR3 is made up of 16 amino acids. This CDR3 reads CASSFASSGSVDEQYF. The CDR3 DNA reads as TGTGCCAGCAGCTTCGCCTCTAGCGGGAGCGTCGACGAGCAGTACTTC.

In its sample, this clonotype was seen a few times. J is TRBJ2-7 and V is TRBV20-1; D may match TRBD1 or TRBD2 (5 bases each). Trimming pared 5 bases from V and 10 bases from J, leaving 24 bases between. The CDR3 runs 14 residues. Germline loops: CDR1 DFQATT, CDR2 SNEGSKA (reference sequence). The CDR3 nucleotides read TGCAGTGCTGATGGGGACGACTCGCCCATCCCTCAGTACTTC. Residues: CSADGDDSPIPQYF.

This clonotype was counted a few times. The V gene is TRBV12-3 or TRBV12-4, the J gene TRBJ1-1; a possible D gene is TRBD1 (5 bases). The length of the CDR3 is 12 residues. V dropped 3 bases and J dropped 11 bases, with 13 bases sitting between them. The CDR3: CASSFFGTGAFF. The CDR3 region has the DNA TGTGCCAGCAGTTTTTTCGGGACTGGGGCTTTCTTT.

The chain employs TRBV3-1 and TRBJ2-2; D remains ambiguous. The CDR3 runs 12 residues. V lost 0 bases and J 16 bases, leaving 12 bases between the germline ends. Germline CDR1 reads LGHDT; CDR2 reads YNNKEL (reference sequence). CDR3 sequence reads: CASSQDDYFWFF. The CDR3 nucleotides are TGTGCCAGCAGCCAAGATGATTACTTCTGGTTTTTT.

In its sample, this clonotype was seen many times. V gene TRBV6-5 combines with J gene TRBJ1-1; no clear D gene. Trimming cost V 0 bases and J 1 base, with 9 bases left between them. Germline V gene lookup returns CDR1 MNHEY and CDR2 SVGAGI. The length of the CDR3 is 15 residues. The CDR3 loop is CASSYSRWGNTEAFF. CDR3 in DNA: TGTGCCAGCAGTTACTCGCGGTGGGGGAACACTGAAGCTTTCTTT.

The V and J genes are TRBV27 and TRBJ2-7; 9 bases are a match to TRBD1. Germline V lookup: CDR1 MNHEY, CDR2 SMNVEV (reference sequence). The CDR3 consists of 15 residues. With V trimmed by 2 bases and J by 6 bases, 8 bases remained unmatched. CDR3 residues: CASSLERTGGTEQYF. The CDR3, as DNA: TGTGCCAGCAGTTTAGAGCGAACAGGGGGCACCGAGCAGTACTTC.

Many counts were recorded for this clonotype. V gene TRBV9 combines with J gene TRBJ2-3; D is unresolved. Germline V gives CDR1 SGDLS, CDR2 YYNGEE. The CDR3 length is 14 residues. V dropped 4 bases and J dropped 0 bases, with 9 bases sitting between them. Written as DNA, the CDR3 is TGTGCCAGCAGCAGGGCGTCTAGCACAGATACGCAGTATTTT. Translating it yields CASSRASSTDTQYF.

The V call is TRBV30, the J call TRBJ2-2; D possibly matches TRBD1 or TRBD2 (5 bases each). Germline CDR1 GTSNPN, CDR2 SVGIG (reference sequence). The CDR3 runs 13 residues. The V end was cut by 5 bases, the J end by 5 bases, with 12 bases between. DNA for the CDR3: TGTGCCTGGGCTCTAGGGGAGACCGGGGAGCTGTTTTTT. Protein sequence: CAWALGETGELFF.

This clonotype was seen more than once but under ten times. The rearrangement joins TRBV12-3 or TRBV12-4 to TRBJ2-1, with 7 bases matching TRBD2. Trimming removed 2 bases from V and 6 bases from J; junction bases left unmatched: 4. The CDR3 runs 14 residues. The CDR3 sequence: CASSLWDYANEQFF. The CDR3 DNA reads as TGTGCCAGCAGTTTATGGGACTACGCCAATGAGCAGTTCTTC.

Details on this clonotype: A read error may account for a junction end that differs from germline. V usage is TRBV20-1 and J usage is TRBJ2-5; 14 bases align to TRBD2. Germline V gene sequence: CDR1 DFQATT, CDR2 SNEGSKA (reference sequence). The CDR3 has 17 amino acids. CDR3 in DNA: TGCTGTGCTAGAGATCCCGGACTAGCGGGAGGTCTGGAGACCCAGTACTTC. Translating it yields CCARDPGLAGGLETQYF.

This clonotype was counted only a few times. The chain is built from TRBV9 and TRBJ2-1, with 10 bases matching TRBD2. Trimming removed 0 bases from V and 5 bases from J; junction bases left unmatched: 5. The length of the CDR3 is 16 residues. CDR1 is SGDLS, CDR2 YYNGEE, per germline. The CDR3 DNA reads TGTGCCAGCAGCGTAGGTAGCGGGAGGTTCAACAATGAGCAGTTCTTC. Amino acid sequence: CASSVGSGRFNNEQFF.

This chain connects TRBV9 to TRBJ2-1; possibly TRBD1 or TRBD2 for D (5 bases each). Germline CDR1 and CDR2: SGDLS and YYNGEE. This CDR3 is 12 amino acids long. V gave up 0 bases and J gave up 12 bases, with 10 bases separating them. CDR3 coding DNA: TGTGCCAGCAGCGTAGGAGCAGGGAGGCAGTTCTTC. Translation: CASSVGAGRQFF.

V usage is TRBV20-1 and J usage is TRBJ2-7, with D maybe TRBD1 (6 bases). Germline loops: CDR1 DFQATT, CDR2 SNEGSKA (reference sequence). The CDR3 has 12 residues. CDR3: CSARTDSYEQYF. The DNA for the CDR3 is TGCAGCGCACGGACAGATTCCTACGAGCAGTACTTC.

The table lists this clonotype with a few counts. The chain employs TRBV29-1 and TRBJ2-1; 15 bases line up with TRBD2. This CDR3 region has 16 residues. In germline, CDR1 is SQVTM, CDR2 ANQGSEA. Trimming removed 7 bases from V and 8 bases from J; junction bases left unmatched: 12. CDR3 nucleotide sequence: TGCAGCGCAGGACTAGCGGGAGGGGCTGTTAGCTATGAGCAGTTCTTC. Residues: CSAGLAGGAVSYEQFF.